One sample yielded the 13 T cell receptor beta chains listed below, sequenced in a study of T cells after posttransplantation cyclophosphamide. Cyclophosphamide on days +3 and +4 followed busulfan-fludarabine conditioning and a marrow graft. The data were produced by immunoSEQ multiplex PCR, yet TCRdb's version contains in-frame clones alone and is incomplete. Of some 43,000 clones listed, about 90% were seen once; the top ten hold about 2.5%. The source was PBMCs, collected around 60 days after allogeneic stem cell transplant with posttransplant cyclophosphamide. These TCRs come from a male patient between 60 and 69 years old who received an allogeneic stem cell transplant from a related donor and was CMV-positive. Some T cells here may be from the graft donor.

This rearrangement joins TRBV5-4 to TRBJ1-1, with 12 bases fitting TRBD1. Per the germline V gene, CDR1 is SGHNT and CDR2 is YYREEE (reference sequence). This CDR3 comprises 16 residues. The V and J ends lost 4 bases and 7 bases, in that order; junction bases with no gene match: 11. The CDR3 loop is CASSPGGDRGQVEAFF. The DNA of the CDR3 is TGTGCCAGCAGCCCAGGTGGGGACAGGGGGCAGGTTGAAGCTTTCTTT.

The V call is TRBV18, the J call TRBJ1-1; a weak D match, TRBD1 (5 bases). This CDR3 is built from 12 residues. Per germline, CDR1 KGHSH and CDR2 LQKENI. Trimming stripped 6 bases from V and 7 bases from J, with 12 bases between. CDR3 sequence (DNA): TGTGCCAGCTCGGCTCTTGACAGTGAAGCTTTCTTT. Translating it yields CASSALDSEAFF. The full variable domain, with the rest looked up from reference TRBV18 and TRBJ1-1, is NAGVMQNPRHLVRRRGQEARLRCSPMKGHSHVYWYRQLPEEGLKFMVYLQKENIIDESGMPKERFSAEFPKEGPSILRIQQVVRGDSAAYFCASSALDSEAFFGQGTRLTVV.

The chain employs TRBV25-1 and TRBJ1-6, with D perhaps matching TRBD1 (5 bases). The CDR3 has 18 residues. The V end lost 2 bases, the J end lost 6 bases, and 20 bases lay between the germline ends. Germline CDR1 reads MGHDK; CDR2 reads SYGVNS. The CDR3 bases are TGTGCCAGCAGTGAACCCCCCCCCTTGACGGGGGGTAATTCACCCCTCCACTTT. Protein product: CASSEPPPLTGGNSPLHF. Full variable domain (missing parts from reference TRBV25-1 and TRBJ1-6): EADIYQTPRYLVIGTGKKITLECSQTMGHDKMYWYQQDPGMELHLIHYSYGVNSTEKGDLSSESTVSRIRTEHFPLTLESARPSHTSQYLCASSEPPPLTGGNSPLHFGNGTRLTVT.

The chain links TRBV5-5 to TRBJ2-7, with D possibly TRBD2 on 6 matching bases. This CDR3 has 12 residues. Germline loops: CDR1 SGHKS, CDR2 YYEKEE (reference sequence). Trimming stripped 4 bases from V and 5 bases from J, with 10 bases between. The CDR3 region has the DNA TGTGCCAGCAGCCCGGGGGTGGACGAGCAGTACTTC. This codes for CASSPGVDEQYF.

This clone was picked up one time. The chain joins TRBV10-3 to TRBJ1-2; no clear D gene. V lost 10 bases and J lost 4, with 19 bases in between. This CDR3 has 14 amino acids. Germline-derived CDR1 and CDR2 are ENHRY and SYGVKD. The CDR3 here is CATDPRRTGYGYTF. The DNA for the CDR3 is TGTGCCACCGACCCTCGACGGACTGGCTATGGCTACACCTTC.

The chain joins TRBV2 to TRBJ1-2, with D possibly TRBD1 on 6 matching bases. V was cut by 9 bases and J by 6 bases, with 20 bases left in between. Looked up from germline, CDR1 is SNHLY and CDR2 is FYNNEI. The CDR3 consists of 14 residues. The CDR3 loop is CARENGKTGHGYTF. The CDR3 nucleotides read TGTGCCAGAGAGAACGGAAAAACAGGGCATGGCTACACCTTC.

CDR3 region: CATSPLDRSTDTQYF. CDR3 DNA: TGTGCCACCAGCCCCTTGGACAGGAGCACAGATACGCAGTATTTT. This sequence joins TRBV15 and TRBJ2-3, with 7 nucleotides matching TRBD1. J lost 0 bases, V lost 5 bases, and 5 bases had no gene match. Germline values: CDR1 LNHNV, CDR2 YYDKDF (reference sequence). The CDR3 runs to 15 residues.

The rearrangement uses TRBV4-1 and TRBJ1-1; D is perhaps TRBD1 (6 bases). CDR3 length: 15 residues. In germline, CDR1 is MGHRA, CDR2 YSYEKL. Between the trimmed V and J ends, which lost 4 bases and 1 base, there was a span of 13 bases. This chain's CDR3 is CASSRGGGGNTEAFF. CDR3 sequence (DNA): TGCGCCAGCAGCCGAGGGGGGGGAGGGAACACTGAAGCTTTCTTT.

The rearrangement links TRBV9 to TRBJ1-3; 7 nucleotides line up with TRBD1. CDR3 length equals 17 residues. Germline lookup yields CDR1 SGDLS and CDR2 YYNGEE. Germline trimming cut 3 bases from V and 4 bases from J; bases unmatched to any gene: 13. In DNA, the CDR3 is TGTGCCAGCAGCGAGGGGGGACCGACAGGGATCGGAAACACCATATATTTT. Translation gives CASSEGGPTGIGNTIYF.

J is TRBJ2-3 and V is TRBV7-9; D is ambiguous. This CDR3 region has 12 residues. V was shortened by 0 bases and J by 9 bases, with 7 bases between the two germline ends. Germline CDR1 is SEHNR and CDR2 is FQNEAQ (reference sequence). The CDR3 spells CASSLAEETQYF. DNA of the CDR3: TGTGCCAGCAGCTTAGCAGAGGAGACGCAGTATTTT.

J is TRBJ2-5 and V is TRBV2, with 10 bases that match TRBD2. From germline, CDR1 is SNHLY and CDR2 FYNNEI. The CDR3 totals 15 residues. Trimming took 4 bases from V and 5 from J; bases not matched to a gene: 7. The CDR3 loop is CASSGASGGLETQYF. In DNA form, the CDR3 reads TGTGCCAGCAGTGGGGCTAGCGGGGGTTTGGAGACCCAGTACTTC.

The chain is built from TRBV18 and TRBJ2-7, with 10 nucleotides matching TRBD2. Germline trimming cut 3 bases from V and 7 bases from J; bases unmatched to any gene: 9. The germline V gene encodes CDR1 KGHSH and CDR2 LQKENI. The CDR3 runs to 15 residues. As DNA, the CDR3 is TGTGCCAGCTCACCGGGACTAGCGACCGGGGGGGAGCAGTACGTC. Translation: CASSPGLATGGEQYV.

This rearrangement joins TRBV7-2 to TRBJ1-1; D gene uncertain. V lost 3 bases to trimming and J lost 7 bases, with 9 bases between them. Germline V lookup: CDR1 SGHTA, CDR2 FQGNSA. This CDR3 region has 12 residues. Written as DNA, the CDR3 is TGTGCCAGCAGCTTTTTGGCGGGTGAAGCTTTCTTT. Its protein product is CASSFLAGEAFF.